These T cell receptor beta chains were read from a single sample in a study of T cell responses to AZD1222 COVID-19 vaccine. Using immunoSEQ multiplex PCR, the repertoire was profiled, and TCRdb retains in-frame clones only, with some absent. The top ten clones hold 1.7% of a sample with approximately 210,000 clones, 94% of them seen once. Sequenced here: peripheral blood, sampled 28 days after the second dose of the MenACWY control vaccine. The receptor set was obtained from an adult who received the MenACWY meningococcal vaccine as a control. CDR3s include the opening cysteine and the closing phenylalanine or tryptophan. A D gene is named only where the DNA matches it firmly. Some rows have no size entry. The others give once, few or many, or a class for an expanded clone.

>TRBD1|TRBV30|TRBJ1-6|.
CAWSGQGDNSPLHF
TGTGCCTGGAGTGGACAGGGTGATAATTCACCCCTCCACTTT
>.|TRBV15|TRBJ1-4|.
CATSRDKAGGGEKLFF
TGTGCCACCAGCAGAGATAAAGCTGGGGGAGGTGAAAAACTGTTTTTT
>.|TRBV6-2/TRBV6-3|TRBJ1-1|.
CASSYSIGVNTEAFF
TGTGCCAGCAGTTACTCGATAGGGGTGAACACTGAAGCTTTCTTT
>.|TRBV5-5|TRBJ1-2|.
CASTLVPRWARNYGYTF
TGTGCCAGTACCCTAGTTCCCCGGTGGGCCAGAAACTATGGCTACACCTTC
>.|TRBV27|TRBJ1-1|.
CASSVTGMAEAFF
TGTGCCAGCAGCGTGACAGGAATGGCAGAAGCTTTCTTT
>.|TRBV30|TRBJ1-1|.
CAWSTGGTKAFF
TGTGCCTGGAGTACGGGGGGGACGAAAGCTTTCTTT
>TRBD1|TRBV10-3|TRBJ1-6|.
CAIRTGTGGNSPLHF
TGTGCCATCAGAACCGGGACAGGGGGTAATTCACCCCTCCACTTT
>TRBD2|TRBV10-3|TRBJ2-7|.
CAISALQGLAGGTSYEQYF
TGTGCCATCAGTGCCCTCCAGGGACTAGCGGGAGGGACTTCCTACGAGCAGTACTTC
>TRBD1|TRBV3-1/TRBV3-2|TRBJ1-2|.
CASSQERRAQGAGYGYTF
TGTGCCAGCAGCCAAGAGAGGCGAGCACAGGGGGCAGGCTATGGCTACACCTTC
>.|TRBV2|TRBJ2-1|.
CASSGRQGNAYNEQFF
TGTGCCAGCAGTGGTCGGCAGGGGAACGCCTACAATGAGCAGTTCTTC
>TRBD2|TRBV5-1|TRBJ2-3|.
CASSLATSGSRADTQYF
TGCGCCAGCAGCTTGGCTACTAGCGGGAGTAGAGCAGATACGCAGTATTTT
>.|TRBV5-1|TRBJ2-2|.
CASSLQGTGELFF
TGCGCCAGCAGTCTCCAGGGAACCGGGGAGCTGTTTTTT
>TRBD1|TRBV4-1|TRBJ1-4|.
CASRPGQATNEKLFF
TGCGCCAGCAGACCGGGACAGGCAACTAATGAAAAACTGTTTTTT
>.|TRBV9|TRBJ1-3|once
CASSVIGQFGNTIYF
TGTGCCAGCAGCGTAATCGGTCAGTTCGGAAACACCATATATTTT
>.|TRBV5-1|TRBJ2-6|.
CASSPPQGTNVLTF
TGCGCCAGCAGCCCCCCACAGGGTACCAACGTCCTGACTTTC
>TRBD2|TRBV27|TRBJ2-7|.
CASSPGLGYEQYF
TGTGCCAGCAGCCCAGGACTAGGGTACGAGCAGTACTTC
>TRBD1|TRBV6-2/TRBV6-3|TRBJ2-2|.
CASSDRDRGSGELFF
TGTGCCAGCAGCGACCGGGACAGGGGGTCAGGGGAGCTGTTTTTT
>.|TRBV24-1|TRBJ2-7|.
CATSDPGTSDEQYF
TGTGCCACCAGTGACCCGGGAACTAGTGACGAGCAGTACTTC
>.|TRBV3-1/TRBV3-2|TRBJ2-3|.
CASSQKGGARTDTQYF
TGTGCCAGCAGCCAAAAAGGTGGAGCGCGCACAGATACGCAGTATTTT
>TRBD1|TRBV5-4|TRBJ1-1|.
CASFRGLGTEAFF
TGTGCCAGCTTCAGGGGGCTTGGCACTGAAGCTTTCTTT
>.|TRBV7-8|TRBJ1-5|.
CASSNRAGSSNQPQHF
TGTGCCAGCAGCAACCGGGCCGGGAGTAGCAATCAGCCCCAGCATTTT
>TRBD1|TRBV28|TRBJ2-7|.
CASSPTGAGYEQYF
TGTGCCAGCAGTCCGACAGGGGCAGGCTACGAGCAGTACTTC
>.|TRBV27|TRBJ2-7|.
CASSSGAYVHEQYF
TGTGCCAGCAGTTCTGGAGCATACGTTCACGAGCAGTACTTC